This TCR beta chain was identified in a study of T cells in Graves' hyperthyroidism and ophthalmopathy. RNA transcripts gave rise to amplified TCR beta CDR3 regions. First-round RT-PCR of the TCR CDR3 relied on the HTBI primer set. One entry per CDR3 protein, called by TCRdb with MiXCR from the multiplex PCR reads. The sample has 300,000 or so distinct CDR3 sequences, about 15% seen once. Ophthalmopathy patients had moderate-to-severe active disease, CAS ≥3, NOSPECS ≥4, and disease duration under 3 months. Exclusion of patients followed from uncontrolled infection, other autoimmune disease, pregnancy or lactation. Diagnoses were established using clinical symptoms, serum thyroxine and TRAb, thyroid ultrasound and orbital computed tomography. PBMCs were sourced from roughly 9.1 ml fresh peripheral blood. This clonotype has more than one count but fewer than ten. V lost 9 bases and J 8 bases, leaving 13 bases between the germline ends. CDR3 length equals 11 residues. Germline V lookup: CDR1 SNHLY, CDR2 FYNNEI.

This chain joins TRBV2 and TRBJ1-2, with D possibly matching TRBD1 (5 bases). The material sequenced was blood. The clonotype was recovered from an older woman with Graves' ophthalmopathy. The CDR3 DNA reads TGTGCCAGATCAGGGACTACCGGCTACACCTTC. Translating it yields CARSGTTGYTF. The complete variable domain, with remaining parts taken from reference TRBV2 and TRBJ1-2, reads EPEVTQTPSHQVTQMGQEVILRCVPISNHLYFYWYRQILGQKVEFLVSFYNNEISEKSEIFDDQFSVERPDGSNFTLKIRSTKLEDSAMYFCARSGTTGYTFGSGTRLTVV.